This T cell receptor beta chain came from a study of CD8+ T cells in alopecia areata. Study overall: A regimen of oral tofacitinib, 5 to 10 mg twice daily, was given to treated patients.

The authors extracted RNA and reverse transcribed it into cDNA as the sequencing template. Sequencing used immunoSEQ multiplex PCR; TCRdb keeps in-frame clones, though not all of them. The sample has 150,000 to 160,000 clones; under 60% are singletons. Details on this clone: What it binds is not known.

Germline V CDR1 and CDR2: LGHNA, YSLEER. This CDR3 is built from 15 residues. The V segment lost 4 bases and the J segment 6 bases; nucleotides outside the gene matches: 11. Findings and limits, study-wide: Normal skin contains resident alphabeta T cells, and these are also sequenced in scalp samples.

The clonotype was recovered from a human donor with alopecia areata. The gene calls are TRBV4-3 and TRBJ1-2; TRBD1 agrees at 7 bases. The specimen comprised CD8+ T cells sorted from blood, sampled at week 0. This CDR3 is CASSLLGQVNDGYTF. In DNA form, the CDR3 reads TGCGCCAGCAGCCTCCTCGGACAGGTTAATGATGGCTACACCTTC.